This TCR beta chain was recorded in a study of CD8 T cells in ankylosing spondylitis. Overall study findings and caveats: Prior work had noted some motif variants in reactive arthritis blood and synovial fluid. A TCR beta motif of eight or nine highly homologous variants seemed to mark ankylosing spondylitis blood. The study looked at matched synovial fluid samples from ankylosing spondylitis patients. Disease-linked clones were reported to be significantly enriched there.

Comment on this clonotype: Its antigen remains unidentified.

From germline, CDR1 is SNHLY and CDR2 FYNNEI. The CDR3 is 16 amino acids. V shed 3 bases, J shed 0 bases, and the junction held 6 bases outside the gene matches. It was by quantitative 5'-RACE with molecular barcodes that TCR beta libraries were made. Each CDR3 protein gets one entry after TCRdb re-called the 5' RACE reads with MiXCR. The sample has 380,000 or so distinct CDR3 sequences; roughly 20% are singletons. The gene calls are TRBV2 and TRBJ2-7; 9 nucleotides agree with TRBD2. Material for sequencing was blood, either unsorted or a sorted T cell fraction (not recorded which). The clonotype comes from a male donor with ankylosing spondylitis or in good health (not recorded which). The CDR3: CASSDSASGASYEQYF. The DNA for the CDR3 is TGTGCCAGCAGTGATTCCGCTAGCGGGGCCTCCTACGAGCAGTACTTC.